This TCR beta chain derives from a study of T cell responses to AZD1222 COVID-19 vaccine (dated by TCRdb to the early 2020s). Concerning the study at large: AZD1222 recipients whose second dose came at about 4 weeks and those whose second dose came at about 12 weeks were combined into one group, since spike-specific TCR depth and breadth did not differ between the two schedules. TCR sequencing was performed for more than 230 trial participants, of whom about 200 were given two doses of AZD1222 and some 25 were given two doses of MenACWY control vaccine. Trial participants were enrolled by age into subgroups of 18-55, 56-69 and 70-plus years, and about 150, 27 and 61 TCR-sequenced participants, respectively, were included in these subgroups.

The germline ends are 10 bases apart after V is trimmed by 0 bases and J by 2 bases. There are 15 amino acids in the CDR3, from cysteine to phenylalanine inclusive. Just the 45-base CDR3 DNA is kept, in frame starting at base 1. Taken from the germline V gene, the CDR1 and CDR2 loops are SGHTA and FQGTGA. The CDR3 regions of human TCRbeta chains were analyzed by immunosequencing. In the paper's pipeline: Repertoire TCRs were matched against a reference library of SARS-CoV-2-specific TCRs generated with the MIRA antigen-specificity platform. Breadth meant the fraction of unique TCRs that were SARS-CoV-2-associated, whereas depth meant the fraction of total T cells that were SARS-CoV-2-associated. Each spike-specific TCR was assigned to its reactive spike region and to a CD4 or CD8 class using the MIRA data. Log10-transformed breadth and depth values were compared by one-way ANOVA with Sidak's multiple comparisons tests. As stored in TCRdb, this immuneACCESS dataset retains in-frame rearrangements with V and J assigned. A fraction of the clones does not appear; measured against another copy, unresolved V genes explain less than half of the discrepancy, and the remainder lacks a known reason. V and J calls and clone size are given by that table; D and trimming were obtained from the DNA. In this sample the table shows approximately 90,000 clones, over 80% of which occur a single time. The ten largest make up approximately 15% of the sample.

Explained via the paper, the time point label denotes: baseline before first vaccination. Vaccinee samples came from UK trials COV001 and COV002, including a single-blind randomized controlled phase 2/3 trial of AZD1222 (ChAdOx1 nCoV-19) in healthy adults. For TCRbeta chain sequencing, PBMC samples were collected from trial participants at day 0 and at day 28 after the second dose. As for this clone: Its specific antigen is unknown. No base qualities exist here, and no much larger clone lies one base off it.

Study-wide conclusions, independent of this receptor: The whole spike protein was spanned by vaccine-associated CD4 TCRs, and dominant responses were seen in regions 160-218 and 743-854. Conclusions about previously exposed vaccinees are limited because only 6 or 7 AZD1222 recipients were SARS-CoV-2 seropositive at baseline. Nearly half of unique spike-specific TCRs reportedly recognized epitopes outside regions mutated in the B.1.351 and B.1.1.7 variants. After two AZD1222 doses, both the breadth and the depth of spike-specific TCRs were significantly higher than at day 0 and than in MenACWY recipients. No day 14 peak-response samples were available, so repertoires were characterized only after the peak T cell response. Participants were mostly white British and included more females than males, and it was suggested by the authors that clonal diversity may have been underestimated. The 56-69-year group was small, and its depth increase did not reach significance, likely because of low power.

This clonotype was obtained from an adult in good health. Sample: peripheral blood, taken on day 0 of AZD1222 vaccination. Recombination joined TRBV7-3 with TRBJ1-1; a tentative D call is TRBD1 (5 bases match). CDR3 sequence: CASSLTRGSNTEAFF. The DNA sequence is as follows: TGTGCCAGCAGCTTAACGAGGGGCAGCAACACTGAAGCTTTCTTT.